Following are 19 T cell receptor beta chains from one sample sequenced in a study of cytomegalovirus exposure and HLA in healthy donors. A multiplex PCR was run with 60 Vbeta primers and 13 Jbeta primers. Clones were sequenced by immunoSEQ multiplex PCR, and TCRdb holds only the in-frame ones, with some missing. Here the sample spans about 130,000 clones, about 85% being singletons. Sequencing was performed on PBMCs. These receptors came from a boy aged 5 to 17 in good health and CMV-seronegative.

This clone was seen only once. This chain links TRBV7-3 with TRBJ1-1, with a weak D call TRBD1 (5 bases). Germline V CDR1 and CDR2: SGHTA, FQGTGA. The CDR3 contains 17 residues. V lost 1 base, J lost 3 bases, and 18 bases lay in between. The CDR3 loop reads CASSLKAGGDRDTEAFF. In DNA form, the CDR3 reads TGTGCCAGCAGCTTAAAGGCAGGAGGGGATCGGGACACTGAAGCTTTCTTT.

The chain has TRBV19 and TRBJ1-1; TRBD1 might be the D (6 bases). The CDR3 contains 13 residues. Trimming left V 3 bases short and J 4 bases short, with 9 bases between. Germline V lookup: CDR1 LNHDA, CDR2 SQIVND (reference sequence). CDR3 amino acids: CASSIRGGTEAFF. The CDR3 DNA reads TGTGCCAGTAGTATCAGGGGCGGCACTGAAGCTTTCTTT.

The chain's CDR3 is CASSLAGRLVETQYF. Here the CDR3 DNA reads TGTGCCAGCAGCTTGGCCGGAAGACTAGTGGAGACCCAGTACTTC. V and J are TRBV5-5 and TRBJ2-5; the D gene is possibly TRBD2 (6 bases). Germline lookup yields CDR1 SGHKS and CDR2 YYEKEE (reference sequence). V lost 0 bases and J lost 5, with 14 bases in between. This CDR3 spans 15 amino acids. Full variable domain (remainder filled in from reference TRBV5-5 and TRBJ2-5): DAGVTQSPTHLIKTRGQQVTLRCSPISGHKSVSWYQQVLGQGPQFIFQYYEKEERGRGNFPDRFSARQFPNYSSELNVNALLLGDSALYLCASSLAGRLVETQYFGPGTRLLVL.

The V and J genes are TRBV7-9 and TRBJ2-7, with 8 bases lining up with TRBD1. The V gene's germline CDR1 is SEHNR and CDR2 FQNEAQ (reference sequence). V lost 0 bases and J lost 2; bases outside the gene matches: 12. CDR3 size: 18 residues. Here the CDR3 reads CASSLANVDRVRTYEQYF. The CDR3 DNA is TGTGCCAGCAGCTTAGCGAACGTGGACAGGGTGCGGACCTACGAGCAGTACTTC.

The chain recombines TRBV5-1 with TRBJ2-1, with TRBD1 identical over 9 bases. CDR1 and CDR2 (germline): SGHRS, YFSETQ. The V and J ends lost 5 bases and 7 bases, in that order; junction bases with no gene match: 7. The CDR3 spans 14 residues. The CDR3 region has the DNA TGCGCCAGCAGTGTAGGACAGGGGTGGAATGAGCAGTTCTTC. Translation gives CASSVGQGWNEQFF.

The chain carries TRBV2 and TRBJ2-3; D is perhaps TRBD2 (6 bases). V lost 1 base and J lost 5, with 10 bases in between. CDR3 length: 14 amino acids. In germline, CDR1 is SNHLY, CDR2 FYNNEI. The CDR3 here is CASSEDWGVDTQYF. CDR3 DNA: TGTGCCAGCAGTGAAGATTGGGGGGTAGATACGCAGTATTTT.

This chain links TRBV7-2 with TRBJ1-1; 8 bases agree with TRBD1. The CDR3 sequence is 15 residues long. Trimming removed 5 bases from V and 7 bases from J; junction bases left unmatched: 12. Per germline, CDR1 SGHTA and CDR2 FQGNSA. The CDR3 region is CASSPGQGPPFEAFF. CDR3 nucleotide sequence: TGTGCCAGCAGCCCCGGACAGGGTCCTCCTTTTGAAGCTTTCTTT. Full variable domain (missing parts from reference TRBV7-2 and TRBJ1-1): GAGVSQSPSNKVTEKGKDVELRCDPISGHTALYWYRQSLGQGLEFLIYFQGNSAPDKSGLPSDRFSAERTGGSVSTLTIQRTQQEDSAVYLCASSPGQGPPFEAFFGQGTRLTVV.

In its sample, this clone was seen once. This CDR3 is CASSLRTLAVTDTQYF. Written as DNA, the CDR3 is TGTGCCAGCAGCTTGAGGACTCTAGCGGTCACAGATACGCAGTATTTT. This sequence joins TRBV5-6 and TRBJ2-3, with 7 nucleotides matching TRBD2. The germline gives CDR1 SGHDT, CDR2 YYEEEE. V shed 1 base, J shed 2 bases, and the junction held 7 bases outside the gene matches. The CDR3 loop spans 16 amino acids.

This sequence joins TRBV18 and TRBJ1-5; D not certain. Trimming left V 0 bases short and J 1 base short, with 7 bases between. This CDR3 is 15 amino acids long. Germline V gene data show CDR1 as KGHSH and CDR2 as LQKENI. CDR3 nucleotide sequence: TGTGCCAGCTCACCACCCCCGGGGAGCAATCAGCCCCAGCATTTT. It translates to CASSPPPGSNQPQHF.

This clone was picked up one time. Germline is not matched at one junction end, which may reflect a read error. The genes are TRBV5-3 and TRBJ2-2; possibly TRBD1 for D (6 bases). TRBV5-3 is an ORF; its function is uncertain. This CDR3 contains 18 residues. CDR3 sequence (DNA): TGTGCCAGAAGATTGGGGGACAAGGGGTGGGAGAGAGTCGGGGAGCTGTTTTTT. Translation gives CARRLGDKGWERVGELFF.

The J gene is TRBJ2-7, the V gene TRBV11-2; D gene uncertain. This CDR3 has 15 amino acids. V was clipped by 0 bases and J by 0 bases, with 9 bases between them. Germline assignment: CDR1 SGHAT and CDR2 FQNNGV. This chain's CDR3 is CASSLEGAGSYEQYF. CDR3 bases: TGTGCCAGCAGCTTAGAGGGCGCAGGCTCCTACGAGCAGTACTTC.

V is TRBV5-1 and J is TRBJ2-5; TRBD2 aligns across 10 bases. J lost 1 base, V lost 4 bases, and 10 bases had no gene match. The CDR3 has 17 amino acids. CDR1 is SGHRS and CDR2 is YFSETQ in the germline V gene. This CDR3 reads CASSVYGLAGVQETQYF. The CDR3 DNA is TGCGCCAGCAGCGTGTACGGGCTAGCGGGGGTCCAAGAGACCCAGTACTTC.

V usage is TRBV29-1 and J usage is TRBJ1-2; TRBD1 agrees at 10 bases. The CDR3 is 15 residues long. The J segment lost 5 bases and the V segment lost 4 bases, leaving 10 bases of the junction unmatched. Germline assignment: CDR1 SQVTM and CDR2 ANQGSEA. The chain's CDR3 is CSVGSGQGNWYGYTF. The CDR3 DNA follows: TGCAGCGTTGGGTCGGGACAGGGGAATTGGTATGGCTACACCTTC.

This clone was recorded once. The chain carries TRBV4-1 and TRBJ2-1; D not resolved. The germline V gene encodes CDR1 MGHRA and CDR2 YSYEKL. Trimming cost V 0 bases and J 5 bases, with 11 bases left between them. The CDR3 is made up of 15 amino acids. The CDR3 region has the DNA TGCGCCAGCAGCCAAGAAGGAAATCAGGACAATGAGCAGTTCTTC. Translation gives CASSQEGNQDNEQFF.

This clone was counted once. The chain carries TRBV7-2 and TRBJ2-1, with TRBD1 matching over 7 bases. The CDR3 has 12 residues. V was clipped by 6 bases and J by 4 bases; unmatched bases: 0. Germline-derived CDR1 and CDR2 are SGHTA and FQGNSA. CDR3 DNA: TGTGCCAGCAGGGGACAGTACAATGAGCAGTTCTTC. As protein: CASRGQYNEQFF. Based on the CDR3 plus reference TRBV7-2 and TRBJ2-1, the full variable domain is GAGVSQSPSNKVTEKGKDVELRCDPISGHTALYWYRQSLGQGLEFLIYFQGNSAPDKSGLPSDRFSAERTGGSVSTLTIQRTQQEDSAVYLCASRGQYNEQFFGPGTRLTVL.

The J gene is TRBJ2-3, the V gene TRBV7-8, with 8 positions matching TRBD1. Germline CDR1 and CDR2: SGHVS and FQNEAQ. The V segment lost 5 bases and the J segment 0 bases; nucleotides outside the gene matches: 7. The CDR3 contains 16 residues. The CDR3 DNA sequence: TGTGCCAGCAGCGCGGGACAGGCTGATAGCACAGATACGCAGTATTTT. Encoded protein: CASSAGQADSTDTQYF.

This chain joins TRBV4-1 and TRBJ2-4, with TRBD2 matching 7 bases. Germline CDR1 reads MGHRA; CDR2 reads YSYEKL. This CDR3 comprises 15 residues. The trim removed 0 bases at V and 5 bases at J, leaving 4 bases unmatched. The CDR3 nucleotides read TGCGCCAGCAGCCAAGAGCCGGGAGGACAAAACATTCAGTACTTC. It yields the protein CASSQEPGGQNIQYF.

The rearrangement joins TRBV7-2 to TRBJ2-4; TRBD1 might be the D (6 bases). V lost 5 bases, J lost 2 bases, and 13 bases lay in between. The CDR3 length is 15 residues. CDR1 is SGHTA, CDR2 FQGNSA, per germline. CDR3 in amino acids: CASSHQTGPKNIQYF. Written as DNA, the CDR3 is TGTGCCAGCAGCCACCAGACAGGACCCAAAAACATTCAGTACTTC. Supplemented by reference TRBV7-2 and TRBJ2-4, the full variable domain reads GAGVSQSPSNKVTEKGKDVELRCDPISGHTALYWYRQSLGQGLEFLIYFQGNSAPDKSGLPSDRFSAERTGGSVSTLTIQRTQQEDSAVYLCASSHQTGPKNIQYFGAGTRLSVL.

V is TRBV27 and J is TRBJ1-2; D gene uncertain. Trimming stripped 3 bases from V and 4 bases from J, with 9 bases between. The CDR3 has 13 amino acids. The germline CDR1 and CDR2 sequences are MNHEY and SMNVEV (reference sequence). CDR3 residues: CASSLRGSYGYTF. CDR3 nucleotide sequence: TGTGCCAGCAGTTTGAGAGGGTCCTATGGCTACACCTTC.